These T cell receptor beta chains were read from a single sample in a study of identifying expanded T cells in peripheral blood. Generated by immunoSEQ multiplex PCR, the TCRdb table keeps only in-frame clones and is missing some. The sample records 60,000 to 65,000 clones, over 75% being singletons. Sequencing used blood. The receptors stem from a person aged 18 to 70 in good health. CDR3s include the opening cysteine and the closing phenylalanine or tryptophan. The D gene is left open where the match is weak.

- | TRBJ2-7 | TRBV11-2 | CASSVLQGYEQYF
- | TRBJ1-3 | TRBV7-2 | CASSLGTGNTIYF
- | TRBJ1-1 | TRBV7-2 | CASSFGRGGTEAFF
TRBD1 | TRBJ2-7 | TRBV5-1 | CASSPSTGTYEQYF
- | TRBJ2-3 | TRBV7-9 | CASSPPYAGLSTSTDTQYF
- | TRBJ1-6 | TRBV21-1 | CASSRYSSYNSPLHF
TRBD2 | TRBJ2-1 | TRBV11-2 | CASTVAGEHYNEQFF
TRBD1 | TRBJ1-1 | TRBV6-1 | CASSITGDTEAFF
TRBD1 | TRBJ1-5 | TRBV5-6 | CASSWGQGTNQPQHF
- | TRBJ2-1 | TRBV7-6 | CASSLVGGRGRPSSYNEQFF
- | TRBJ2-1 | TRBV29-1 | CSVGDNEQFF
- | TRBJ1-4 | TRBV19 | CASKRTANPRANEKLFF
- | TRBJ2-7 | TRBV10-1 | CASSPGLSYEQYF
- | TRBJ2-2 | TRBV13 | CASSPKRAGELFF
- | TRBJ1-1 | TRBV18 | CASSSQGSRDTEAFF
TRBD1 | TRBJ1-5 | TRBV28 | CASSATGANNQPQHF
TRBD2 | TRBJ2-5 | TRBV7-9 | CASSPGTSGLETQYF
TRBD1 | TRBJ1-5 | TRBV5-1 | CASSYNGQDSNQPQHF
- | TRBJ1-1 | TRBV5-1 | CASSLNTANTEAFF
- | TRBJ1-2 | TRBV19 | CASSIGRGGIGYTF
- | TRBJ2-1 | TRBV2 | CASNRVNEQFF
- | TRBJ1-2 | TRBV5-4 | CASSLVTEGLYGYTF
- | TRBJ1-2 | TRBV19 | CASSTRARPTSGGVNYGYTF
TRBD2 | TRBJ2-3 | TRBV30 | CAWSVRSGGLDTQYF
- | TRBJ1-5 | TRBV19 | CASSHGQSNQPQHF
- | TRBJ2-2 | TRBV15 | CATEPQVGHTGELFF
TRBD1 | TRBJ1-3 | TRBV9 | CASSGQRTGGNTIYF
- | TRBJ2-3 | TRBV7-6 | CASSEGSGQRTDTQYF
- | TRBJ1-4 | TRBV23-1 | CASSQLDSVGTPTEKLFF